This T cell receptor beta chain is drawn from a study of shared clonotypes between healthy human individuals. The V gene's germline CDR1 is MDHEN and CDR2 SYDVKM. J gave up 15 bases and V 3 bases, and 11 bases lay outside the gene matches. The length of the CDR3 is 14 residues. The table came from immunoSEQ multiplex PCR; TCRdb's copy has only in-frame clones and leaves some out. The table has about 820,000 clones, nearly 95% seen once. Naive CD8 cells comprised CD45RO-negative, CCR7-positively selected cells, excluding terminally differentiated effector memory CD45RA+ cells. Sequenced material: naive CD8+ T cells sorted from blood. This chain connects TRBV28 to TRBJ1-4; 9 bases line up with TRBD1. The sequence was obtained from a man aged 25-45 years in good health. This chain's CDR3 is CASSFTPGTGRMFF. The DNA of the CDR3 is TGTGCCAGCAGTTTTACACCCGGGACAGGGAGAATGTTTTTT.